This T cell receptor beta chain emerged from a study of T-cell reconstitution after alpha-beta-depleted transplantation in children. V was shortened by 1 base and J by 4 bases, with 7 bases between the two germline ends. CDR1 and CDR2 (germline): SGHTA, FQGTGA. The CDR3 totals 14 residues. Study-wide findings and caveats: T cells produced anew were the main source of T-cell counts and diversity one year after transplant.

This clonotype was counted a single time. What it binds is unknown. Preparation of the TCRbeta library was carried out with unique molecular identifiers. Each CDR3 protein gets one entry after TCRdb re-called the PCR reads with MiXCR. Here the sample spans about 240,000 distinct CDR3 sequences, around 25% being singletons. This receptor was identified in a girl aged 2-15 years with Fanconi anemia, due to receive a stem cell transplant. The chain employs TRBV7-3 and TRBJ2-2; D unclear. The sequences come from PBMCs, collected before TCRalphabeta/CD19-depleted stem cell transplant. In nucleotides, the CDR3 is TGTGCCAGCAGCTTAAGTGGACCCACCGGGGAGCTGTTTTTT. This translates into CASSLSGPTGELFF.